One sample yielded the 20 T cell receptor beta chains listed below, sequenced in a study of cytomegalovirus exposure and HLA in healthy donors. The PCR contained 60 Vbeta and 13 Jbeta primers. Generated by immunoSEQ multiplex PCR, the TCRdb table keeps only in-frame clones and is missing some. Among about 190,000 clones listed, roughly 82% were seen once. Source material: PBMCs. These receptors originate from a woman aged 50 to 65 in good health and CMV-seropositive.

This sequence joins TRBV28 and TRBJ2-3; D perhaps matches TRBD2 (6 bases). Trimming removed 6 bases at V and 3 bases at J, with 7 bases between. This CDR3 comprises 12 residues. Germline V gene sequence: CDR1 MDHEN, CDR2 SYDVKM. The CDR3 sequence is CASSGGTDTQYF. In nucleotides, the CDR3 is TGTGCCAGCAGCGGGGGAACAGATACGCAGTATTTT. The variable domain in full, completed from reference TRBV28 and TRBJ2-3, reads DVKVTQSSRYLVKRTGEKVFLECVQDMDHENMFWYRQDPGLGLRLIYFSYDVKMKEKGDIPEGYSVSREKKERFSLILESASTNQTSMYLCASSGGTDTQYFGPGTRLTVL.

The CDR3 DNA follows: TGTGCCAGCAGCTTAGGGACAGGCTTTATGGGAGAGCAGTTCTTC. This sequence encodes CASSLGTGFMGEQFF. This chain joins TRBV7-8 and TRBJ2-1; 7 bases are shared with TRBD1. V lost 1 base to trimming and J lost 10 bases; unmatched junction nucleotides: 10. Per the germline V gene, CDR1 is SGHVS and CDR2 is FQNEAQ. This CDR3 has 15 amino acids.

The chain carries TRBV7-9 and TRBJ1-2; 11 bases are shared with TRBD1. Looked up from germline, CDR1 is SEHNR and CDR2 is FQNEAQ (reference sequence). V shed 7 bases and J 8 bases; nucleotides not matched to a gene: 18. This CDR3 is 17 amino acids long. Written as DNA, the CDR3 is TGTGCCAGCACCTCCGGACAGGGGGCTCCCCTGGAGGGCGGCTACACCTTC. This translates into CASTSGQGAPLEGGYTF.

The V gene is TRBV11-2, the J gene TRBJ2-3; D unclear. V was trimmed by 1 base and J by 0 bases, leaving 11 bases between them. Germline values: CDR1 SGHAT, CDR2 FQNNGV. The CDR3 length is 16 residues. The CDR3 sequence is CASSLGGKPSTDTQYF. The CDR3 nucleotides are TGTGCCAGCAGCTTAGGCGGCAAACCTAGCACAGATACGCAGTATTTT.

The chain is built from TRBV7-9 and TRBJ2-1, with D uncertain. The V end lost 1 base, the J end lost 6 bases, and 13 bases lay between the germline ends. The CDR3 runs to 15 residues. The germline V gene has CDR1 SEHNR and CDR2 FQNEAQ (reference sequence). The CDR3, as DNA: TGTGCCAGCAGCTTAGATTCAGGCTACCTCAATGAGCAGTTCTTC. Translating it yields CASSLDSGYLNEQFF.

The V gene is TRBV7-2, the J gene TRBJ1-1; a weak D match, TRBD1 (5 bases). Germline CDR1 reads SGHTA; CDR2 reads FQGNSA. The CDR3 length is 15 residues. The V gene lost 4 bases and the J gene lost 5 bases, with 17 bases spanning the gap. CDR3 DNA sequence: TGTGCCAGCAGCTCCCACGGGGGGGGATGGACTGAAGCTTTCTTT. Translated, it gives CASSSHGGGWTEAFF.

The chain links TRBV19 to TRBJ2-5; 10 bases line up with TRBD1. V gave up 3 bases and J gave up 7 bases; unmatched junction bases: 5. Germline-derived CDR1 and CDR2 are LNHDA and SQIVND (reference sequence). The CDR3 contains 14 residues. Here the CDR3 DNA reads TGTGCCAGTAGTATGGGACAGGGGTTGGGGACCCAGTACTTC. Amino acid sequence: CASSMGQGLGTQYF.

V and J are TRBV7-8 and TRBJ1-2; 8 bases line up with TRBD1. The CDR3 extends over 14 amino acids. The V and J ends lost 5 bases and 2 bases, in that order; junction bases with no gene match: 4. Germline V lookup: CDR1 SGHVS, CDR2 FQNEAQ. The CDR3 sequence: CASSRTGTNYGYTF. The DNA of the CDR3 is TGTGCCAGCAGCCGGACAGGGACCAACTATGGCTACACCTTC.

Points on this clone: Different DNA sequences within this sample yield the same CDR3. The chain combines TRBV6-6 with TRBJ2-4; D remains ambiguous. V lost 6 bases to trimming and J lost 2 bases, with 14 bases between them. CDR3 length: 15 residues. Germline lookup yields CDR1 MNHNY and CDR2 SVGAGI (reference sequence). The CDR3 loop is CASSLQFDTKNIQYF. Here the CDR3 DNA reads TGTGCCAGCAGCCTACAGTTTGATACCAAAAACATTCAGTACTTC.

J is TRBJ1-1 and V is TRBV7-3; D is possibly TRBD1 (6 bases). The CDR3 consists of 13 residues. Germline V gene sequence: CDR1 SGHTA, CDR2 FQGTGA. V lost 4 bases and J 7 bases, leaving 13 bases between the germline ends. This chain's CDR3 is CASSSQDRSEAFF. The DNA of the CDR3 is TGTGCCAGCAGCTCGCAAGACAGGAGTGAAGCTTTCTTT.

This clone was observed a handful of times. The J gene is TRBJ1-4, the V gene TRBV19; D is perhaps TRBD1 (5 bases). Germline CDR1 is LNHDA and CDR2 is SQIVND (reference sequence). The CDR3 is made up of 14 amino acids. V lost 7 bases and J 8 bases, leaving 17 bases between the germline ends. The CDR3 spells CASKEQGQWEKLFF. The CDR3 DNA is TGTGCCAGTAAGGAGCAGGGTCAATGGGAAAAACTGTTTTTT.

V and J are TRBV18 and TRBJ1-1; 7 bases line up with TRBD1. CDR1 is KGHSH, CDR2 LQKENI, per germline. The length of the CDR3 is 15 residues. Trimming cost V 3 bases and J 6 bases; bases outside gene matches: 10. CDR3 sequence reads: CASSPEVPGGAEAFF. CDR3 nucleotide sequence: TGTGCCAGCTCACCGGAAGTTCCAGGGGGTGCTGAAGCTTTCTTT. The complete variable domain, with remaining parts taken from reference TRBV18 and TRBJ1-1, reads NAGVMQNPRHLVRRRGQEARLRCSPMKGHSHVYWYRQLPEEGLKFMVYLQKENIIDESGMPKERFSAEFPKEGPSILRIQQVVRGDSAAYFCASSPEVPGGAEAFFGQGTRLTVV.

This clone has just a few counts. The V and J genes are TRBV28 and TRBJ2-5; 12 bases match TRBD2. Unmatched junction bases numbered 7, after V lost 3 bases and J lost 2 bases. Germline CDR1 is MDHEN and CDR2 is SYDVKM. The CDR3 runs 17 residues. CDR3 sequence: CASSLSGLAGFQETQYF. The CDR3 DNA reads as TGTGCCAGCAGTTTGTCCGGACTAGCGGGGTTTCAAGAGACCCAGTACTTC.

This clone was recorded a few times. The chain recombines TRBV6-5 with TRBJ2-1; D is possibly TRBD2 (6 bases). The V and J ends lost 0 bases and 3 bases respectively, with 12 bases between them. The V gene's germline CDR1 is MNHEY and CDR2 SVGAGI. CDR3 size: 16 residues. The CDR3 nucleotides read TGTGCCAGCAGTTACTCTGACGGGGGTGGCTACAATGAGCAGTTCTTC. It yields the protein CASSYSDGGGYNEQFF.

The chain couples TRBV2 to TRBJ1-5; 7 bases are a match to TRBD1. Trimming cost V 6 bases and J 6 bases; bases outside gene matches: 8. Germline CDR1 SNHLY, CDR2 FYNNEI. The CDR3 spans 14 residues. CDR3 in DNA: TGTGCCAGCAGCTCTGACAGGGCTGGTCAGCCCCAGCATTTT. Translating it yields CASSSDRAGQPQHF.

The count of this clone is one. The chain uses TRBV5-6 and TRBJ2-7; perhaps TRBD2 as D (6 bases). Trimming removed 2 bases at V and 3 bases at J, with 9 bases between. The length of the CDR3 is 13 residues. Per germline, CDR1 SGHDT and CDR2 YYEEEE. In DNA, the CDR3 is TGTGCCAGCAGCTTTGGGACTCTCTACGAGCAGTACTTC. This encodes CASSFGTLYEQYF.

Concerning this clone: The sample contains more than one DNA sequence encoding this CDR3. The chain couples TRBV28 to TRBJ2-7; 10 nucleotides align to TRBD1. Germline values: CDR1 MDHEN, CDR2 SYDVKM. With V trimmed by 4 bases and J by 2 bases, 5 bases remained unmatched. This CDR3 contains 15 residues. The DNA of the CDR3 is TGTGCCAGCAGTTCACCGGGACAGGGGCCCTACGAGCAGTACTTC. Its protein is CASSSPGQGPYEQYF. The whole variable domain, remainder taken from reference TRBV28 and TRBJ2-7, is DVKVTQSSRYLVKRTGEKVFLECVQDMDHENMFWYRQDPGLGLRLIYFSYDVKMKEKGDIPEGYSVSREKKERFSLILESASTNQTSMYLCASSSPGQGPYEQYFGPGTRLTVT.

The chain carries TRBV30 and TRBJ2-3; D possibly corresponds to TRBD2 (6 bases). V gave up 3 bases and J gave up 6 bases, with 7 bases separating them. Germline V gives CDR1 GTSNPN, CDR2 SVGIG (reference sequence). The CDR3 has 11 amino acids. The CDR3 reads CAWRRGDTQYF. CDR3 nucleotides: TGTGCCTGGAGACGGGGGGATACGCAGTATTTT.

The V call is TRBV9, the J call TRBJ1-1, with TRBD1 as a possible D gene (6 bases). V was pared by 4 bases and J by 3 bases, with 10 bases between. Germline V CDR1 and CDR2: SGDLS, YYNGEE. The length of the CDR3 is 13 residues. As DNA, the CDR3 is TGTGCCAGCAGCTCCGGACAGTACACTGAAGCTTTCTTT. Protein: CASSSGQYTEAFF.

The chain couples TRBV5-6 to TRBJ1-1, with unresolved D. The germline V gene has CDR1 SGHDT and CDR2 YYEEEE. The CDR3 consists of 15 residues. The V gene lost 0 bases and the J gene lost 6 bases, with 15 bases spanning the gap. The CDR3 region is CASSLVVRAPAEAFF. For the CDR3, the DNA is TGTGCCAGCAGCTTGGTTGTGCGGGCGCCGGCTGAAGCTTTCTTT. Supplemented by reference TRBV5-6 and TRBJ1-1, the full variable domain reads DAGVTQSPTHLIKTRGQQVTLRCSPKSGHDTVSWYQQALGQGPQFIFQYYEEEERQRGNFPDRFSGHQFPNYSSELNVNALLLGDSALYLCASSLVVRAPAEAFFGQGTRLTVV.